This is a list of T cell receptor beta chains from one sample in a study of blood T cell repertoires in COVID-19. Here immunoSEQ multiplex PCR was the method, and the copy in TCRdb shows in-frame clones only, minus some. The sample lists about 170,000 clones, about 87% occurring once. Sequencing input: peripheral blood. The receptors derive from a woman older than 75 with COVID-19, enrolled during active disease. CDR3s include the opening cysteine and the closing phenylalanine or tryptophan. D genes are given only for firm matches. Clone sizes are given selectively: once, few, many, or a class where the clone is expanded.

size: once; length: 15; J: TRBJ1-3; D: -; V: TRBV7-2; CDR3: CASSKDMSSGNTIYF; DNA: TGTGCCAGCAGCAAGGACATGTCCTCTGGAAACACCATATATTTT
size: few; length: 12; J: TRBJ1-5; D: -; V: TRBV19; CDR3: CASSTQKQPQHF; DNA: TGTGCCAGTAGTACACAAAAGCAGCCCCAGCATTTT
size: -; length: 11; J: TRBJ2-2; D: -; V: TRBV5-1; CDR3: CASYSTGELFF; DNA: TGCGCCAGTTACAGCACCGGGGAGCTGTTTTTT
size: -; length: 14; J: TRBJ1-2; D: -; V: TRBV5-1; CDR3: CASSLGYGSEGYTF; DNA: TGCGCCAGCAGCTTGGGCTACGGGTCTGAAGGCTACACCTTC
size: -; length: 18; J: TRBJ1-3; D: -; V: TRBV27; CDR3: CASSFREPGGISGNTIYF; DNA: TGTGCCAGCAGTTTCAGGGAGCCGGGGGGGATTTCTGGAAACACCATATATTTT
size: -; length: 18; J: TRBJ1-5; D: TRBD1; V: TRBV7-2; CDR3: CASSWVGTGRSSPQPQHF; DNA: TGTGCCAGCAGCTGGGTCGGGACAGGGAGGAGTTCCCCTCAGCCCCAGCATTTT
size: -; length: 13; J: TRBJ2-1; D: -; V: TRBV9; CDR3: CASSVMSYNEQFF; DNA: TGTGCCAGCAGCGTTATGTCCTACAATGAGCAGTTCTTC
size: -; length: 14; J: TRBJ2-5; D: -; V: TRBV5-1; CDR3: CASSFGQGQETQYF; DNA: TGCGCCAGCAGCTTCGGGCAGGGCCAAGAGACCCAGTACTTC
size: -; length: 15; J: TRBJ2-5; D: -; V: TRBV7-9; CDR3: CASSRHDRLWETQYF; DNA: TGTGCCAGCAGCCGTCACGACAGGTTATGGGAGACCCAGTACTTC
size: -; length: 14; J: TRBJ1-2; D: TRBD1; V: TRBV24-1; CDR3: CATSDRDSVSGYTF; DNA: TGTGCCACCAGTGACCGGGACAGCGTCTCTGGCTACACCTTC
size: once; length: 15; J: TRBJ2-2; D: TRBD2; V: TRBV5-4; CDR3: CASSPKREGHGELFF; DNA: TGTGCCAGCAGCCCGAAGCGGGAGGGCCACGGGGAGCTGTTTTTT
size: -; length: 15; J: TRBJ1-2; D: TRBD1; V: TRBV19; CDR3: CASSTDRDRGVSYTF; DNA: TGTGCCAGTAGTACGGACCGGGACAGGGGTGTAAGCTACACCTTC
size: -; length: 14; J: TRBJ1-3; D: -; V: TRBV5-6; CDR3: CASSLGRSRNTIYF; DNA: TGTGCCAGCAGCTTGGGTCGGAGCCGAAACACCATATATTTT
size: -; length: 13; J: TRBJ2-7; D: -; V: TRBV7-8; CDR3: CASSLDRGAEQYF; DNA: TGTGCCAGCAGCTTAGATAGGGGTGCCGAGCAGTACTTC
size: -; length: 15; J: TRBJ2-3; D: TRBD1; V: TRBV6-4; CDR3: CASSAGTGDTDTQYF; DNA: TGTGCCAGCAGTGCCGGGACAGGGGACACAGATACGCAGTATTTT
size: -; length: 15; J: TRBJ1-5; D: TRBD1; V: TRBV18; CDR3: CASSINRGQGQPQHF; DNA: TGTGCCAGCTCAATTAACAGGGGGCAAGGTCAGCCCCAGCATTTT
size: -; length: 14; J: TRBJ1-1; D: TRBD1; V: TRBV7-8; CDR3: CASSFRTGRTEAFF; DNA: TGTGCCAGCAGCTTCCGGACAGGGCGCACTGAAGCTTTCTTT
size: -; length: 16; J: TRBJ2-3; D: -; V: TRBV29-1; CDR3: CSVEDWAGPHTDTQYF; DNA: TGCAGCGTTGAAGATTGGGCGGGACCCCACACAGATACGCAGTATTTT
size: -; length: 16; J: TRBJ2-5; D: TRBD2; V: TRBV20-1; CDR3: CSASQLAGRLQETQYF; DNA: TGCAGTGCTAGTCAACTAGCGGGGAGACTACAAGAGACCCAGTACTTC
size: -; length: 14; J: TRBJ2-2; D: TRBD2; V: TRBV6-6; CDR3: CASRVAGGTGELFF; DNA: TGTGCCAGCAGAGTAGCGGGGGGCACCGGGGAGCTGTTTTTT
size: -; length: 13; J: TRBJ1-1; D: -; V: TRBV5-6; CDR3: CASSFRDWTEAFF; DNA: TGTGCCAGCAGCTTCAGGGATTGGACTGAAGCTTTCTTT
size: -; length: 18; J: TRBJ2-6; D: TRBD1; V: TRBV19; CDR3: CASSPTGGGSSGANVLTF; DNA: TGTGCCAGTAGCCCGACAGGGGGCGGCAGCTCTGGGGCCAACGTCCTGACTTTC
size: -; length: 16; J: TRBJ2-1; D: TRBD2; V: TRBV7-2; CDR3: CASSLATSGSGNEQFF; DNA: TGTGCCAGCAGCTTAGCAACTAGCGGGAGTGGCAATGAGCAGTTCTTC
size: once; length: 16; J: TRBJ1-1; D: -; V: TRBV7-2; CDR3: CASSLDGGPLNTEAFF; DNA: TGTGCCAGCAGCTTAGACGGGGGGCCTTTGAACACTGAAGCTTTCTTT
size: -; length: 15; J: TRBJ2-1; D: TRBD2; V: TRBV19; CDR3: CASNKVAGPYNEQFF; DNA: TGTGCCAGTAACAAGGTAGCGGGGCCCTACAATGAGCAGTTCTTC
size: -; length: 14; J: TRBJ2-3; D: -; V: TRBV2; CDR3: CASSEAGGADTQYF; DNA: TGTGCCAGCAGTGAAGCAGGGGGGGCAGATACGCAGTATTTT